Listed below are T cell receptor beta chains from one sample, sequenced in a study of vaccination effects on CD4 cells after COVID-19. Their antigen targets remain unknown. The protocol was immunoSEQ multiplex PCR, while the TCRdb copy is restricted to in-frame clones and leaves out a portion. The sample lists tens of thousands of clones; about 67% were seen once. The sample here was CD4+ T cells from PBMCs cultured without peptide, taken after COVID-19 vaccination. These receptors all stem from a human donor who received a COVID-19 vaccine. Each CDR3 is given with its conserved first and last residue. The D gene is left open where the match is weak. Part of the rows lack a size; the others show once, few, many or a class for expanded clones.

size	V	J	D	CDR3	DNA
NA	TRBV5-5	TRBJ1-5	TRBD1	CASSLVPGQGNQPQHF	TGTGCCAGCAGCTTAGTTCCGGGACAGGGGAATCAGCCCCAGCATTTT
few	TRBV4-1	TRBJ2-1	NA	CASSRLPSSYNEQFF	TGCGCCAGCAGCCGACTACCGAGCTCCTACAATGAGCAGTTCTTC
NA	TRBV20-1	TRBJ2-3	NA	CSASGSGTDTDTQYF	TGCAGTGCTAGTGGGTCAGGGACTGACACAGATACGCAGTATTTT
NA	TRBV7-6	TRBJ2-7	NA	CASSLTPPQPGGRIIYEQYF	TGTGCCAGCAGCTTGACTCCCCCCCAACCAGGGGGGCGGATTATTTACGAGCAGTACTTC
NA	TRBV29-1	TRBJ2-7	NA	CSVAGRVSYEQYF	TGCAGCGTTGCTGGCAGGGTCTCCTACGAGCAGTACTTC
NA	TRBV28	TRBJ2-7	NA	CASEKSSYEQYF	TGTGCCAGCGAGAAGAGCTCCTACGAGCAGTACTTC
NA	TRBV19	TRBJ1-1	NA	CASTADRIAEAFF	TGTGCCAGTACCGCAGACAGAATAGCTGAAGCTTTCTTT
NA	TRBV25-1	TRBJ1-1	TRBD1	CASSEWGQGASEAFF	TGTGCCAGCAGTGAATGGGGACAGGGGGCCTCTGAAGCTTTCTTT
NA	TRBV3-1/TRBV3-2	TRBJ1-1	NA	CASSQGPVKGAFF	TGTGCCAGCAGCCAAGGGCCGGTAAAGGGGGCTTTCTTT
NA	TRBV5-1	TRBJ2-5	TRBD1	CASSLVGTGGSETQYF	TGCGCCAGCAGCTTGGTCGGGACAGGGGGGTCCGAGACCCAGTACTTC
few	TRBV2	TRBJ2-7	TRBD1	CASSIQGAGEQYF	TGTGCCAGCAGCATACAGGGGGCTGGAGAGCAGTACTTC
NA	TRBV20-1	TRBJ1-1	NA	CSASRAGALKDTEAFF	TGCAGTGCTAGTCGGGCAGGGGCCCTAAAGGACACTGAAGCTTTCTTT
once	TRBV11-2	TRBJ2-1	NA	CASSLKGPQDNEQFF	TGTGCCAGCAGCTTAAAGGGACCACAAGACAATGAGCAGTTCTTC
NA	TRBV12-3/TRBV12-4	TRBJ1-3	NA	CASRPNSGNTIYF	TGTGCCAGCAGGCCAAACTCTGGAAACACCATATATTTT
NA	TRBV24-1	TRBJ2-3	NA	CATSAPLMGADTQYF	TGTGCCACCAGTGCCCCTTTGATGGGCGCGGATACGCAGTATTTT
NA	TRBV5-1	TRBJ2-7	NA	CASRTGPEAYEQYF	TGCGCCAGCAGGACGGGACCGGAGGCCTACGAGCAGTACTTC
few	TRBV30	TRBJ2-4	NA	CASAGVAKNIQYF	TGTGCCTCTGCTGGAGTAGCCAAAAACATTCAGTACTTC
NA	TRBV19	TRBJ1-1	NA	CASSSRVTEAFF	TGTGCCAGTAGTAGTAGGGTAACTGAAGCTTTCTTT
NA	TRBV2	TRBJ1-4	NA	CASRPDFSNEKLFF	TGTGCCAGCAGGCCAGACTTCTCTAATGAAAAACTGTTTTTT
NA	TRBV28	TRBJ2-3	NA	CASSGPVGTGSDTQYF	TGTGCCAGCAGCGGGCCTGTAGGGACGGGCTCGGATACGCAGTATTTT
NA	TRBV5-4	TRBJ2-7	NA	CASSPGSHEQYF	TGTGCCAGCAGCCCTGGGTCGCACGAGCAGTACTTC
once	TRBV7-2	TRBJ2-7	TRBD1	CASSLGDSSYEQYF	TGTGCCAGCAGCTTGGGGGACAGCTCCTACGAGCAGTACTTC
NA	TRBV4-1	TRBJ1-4	NA	CASSQGAGATNEKLFF	TGCGCCAGCAGCCAAGGTGCAGGGGCAACTAATGAAAAACTGTTTTTT
NA	TRBV4-1	TRBJ2-7	TRBD2	CASSQEEVGAGGSYEQYF	TGCGCCAGCAGCCAAGAGGAGGTCGGAGCGGGAGGCTCCTACGAGCAGTACTTC
NA	TRBV19	TRBJ2-7	TRBD2	CASGRAYEQYF	TGTGCCAGTGGGAGGGCCTACGAGCAGTACTTC
NA	TRBV6-1	TRBJ1-1	NA	CASSDIPNGRANTEAFF	TGTGCCAGCAGTGACATTCCTAATGGACGGGCGAACACTGAAGCTTTCTTT
few	TRBV7-2	TRBJ2-7	TRBD1	CASSSHRGLEQYF	TGTGCCAGCAGCTCGCACAGGGGGCTCGAGCAGTACTTC
NA	TRBV29-1	TRBJ2-5	TRBD2	CSVIAGGVETQYF	TGCAGCGTAATAGCGGGAGGAGTCGAGACCCAGTACTTC
NA	TRBV6-5	TRBJ1-5	TRBD1	CASSSLRDSLHF	TGTGCCAGCAGTTCACTTCGGGACAGTTTACATTTT
NA	TRBV2	TRBJ1-5	NA	CASSPGPDQPQHF	TGTGCCAGCAGTCCTGGACCTGATCAGCCCCAGCATTTT
few	TRBV5-1	TRBJ1-3	NA	CASSLEGRGNTIYF	TGCGCCAGCAGCTTGGAGGGGAGGGGAAACACCATATATTTT
NA	TRBV12-3/TRBV12-4	TRBJ1-2	NA	CASSFDKMRYTF	TGTGCCAGCAGTTTCGACAAGATGCGCTACACCTTC
few	TRBV5-6	TRBJ2-7	NA	CASSLAGEQYF	TGTGCCAGCAGCTTGGCGGGCGAGCAGTACTTC
NA	TRBV7-2	TRBJ2-7	NA	CASSLARTAAYEQYF	TGTGCCAGCAGCTTAGCCCGGACAGCCGCCTACGAGCAGTACTTC
NA	TRBV7-8	TRBJ1-6	NA	CASSLAGRNSYNSPLHF	TGTGCCAGCAGCTTAGCGGGCAGGAACTCCTATAATTCACCCCTCCACTTT
NA	TRBV4-1	TRBJ1-4	NA	CASSQVTLGPTTNEKLFF	TGCGCCAGCAGCCAAGTGACGTTAGGTCCGACAACTAATGAAAAACTGTTTTTT
few	TRBV12-3/TRBV12-4	TRBJ2-1	NA	CASRRTVSEQFF	TGTGCCAGCAGACGGACAGTGAGCGAGCAGTTCTTC